One sample yielded the 25 T cell receptor beta chains listed below, sequenced in a study of blood T cell repertoires in COVID-19. Clones were sequenced by immunoSEQ multiplex PCR, and TCRdb holds only the in-frame ones, with some missing. The sample has some 54,000 clones; about four fifths are singletons. The material sequenced was peripheral blood. The receptors shown here come from a woman of 80 years or more with COVID-19, enrolled during active disease.

This clone was counted only a few times. The chain employs TRBV27 and TRBJ1-2, with D perhaps matching TRBD1 (5 bases). This CDR3 contains 15 residues. Germline V gives CDR1 MNHEY, CDR2 SMNVEV (reference sequence). Trimming cost V 5 bases and J 6 bases, with 19 bases left between them. The CDR3 DNA reads as TGTGCCAGCAGTCCAAATATTGGAGGGACCGATGGCTACACCTTC. Amino acids: CASSPNIGGTDGYTF.

The chain recombines TRBV3-1 (or the pseudogene TRBV3-2) with TRBJ1-2; maybe TRBD1 (6 bases). The CDR3 has 14 residues. Trimming pared 2 bases from V and 1 base from J, leaving 8 bases between. The germline gives CDR1 LGHDT, CDR2 YNNKEL (reference sequence). CDR3 nucleotide sequence: TGTGCCAGCAGCCAAACAGGGTTTAACTATGGCTACACCTTC. Amino acid sequence: CASSQTGFNYGYTF.

This chain joins TRBV11-2 and TRBJ2-3; 7 positions match TRBD2. From germline, CDR1 is SGHAT and CDR2 FQNNGV. V was clipped by 5 bases and J by 2 bases; unmatched bases: 7. CDR3 length: 15 amino acids. DNA of the CDR3: TGTGCCAGCAGCGCCACTAGCGCCCTCACAGATACGCAGTATTTT. Translating gives CASSATSALTDTQYF.

The chain employs TRBV6-5 and TRBJ1-1; D not certain. The CDR3 has 13 residues. Germline CDR1 MNHEY, CDR2 SVGAGI. Trimming removed 10 bases from V and 3 bases from J, with 15 bases in between. CDR3 sequence (DNA): TGTGCCACCCTCCCCGGTGTCTACACTGAAGCTTTCTTT. Its protein product is CATLPGVYTEAFF.

The rearrangement uses TRBV7-8 and TRBJ1-3; TRBD1 might be the D (5 bases). Germline V gene sequence: CDR1 SGHVS, CDR2 FQNEAQ. This CDR3 comprises 15 residues. Deletions cut 3 bases from V and 4 bases from J, with 13 bases between. The CDR3 sequence: CASSLSSGSGNTIYF. The CDR3 DNA reads TGTGCCAGCAGCTTGTCGTCAGGGTCGGGAAACACCATATATTTT. Looking up the rest from reference TRBV7-8 and TRBJ1-3 gives the full variable domain: GAGVSQSPRYKVAKRGQDVALRCDPISGHVSLFWYQQALGQGPEFLTYFQNEAQLDKSGLPSDRFFAERPEGSVSTLKIQRTQQEDSAVYLCASSLSSGSGNTIYFGEGSWLTVV.

This clone was counted once. This chain connects TRBV28 to TRBJ1-1, with D possibly TRBD1 on 5 matching bases. This CDR3 has 15 amino acids. V was pared by 7 bases and J by 1 base, with 16 bases between. Looked up from germline, CDR1 is MDHEN and CDR2 is SYDVKM. CDR3 sequence reads: CASKKGVFTNTEAFF. The CDR3 nucleotides are TGTGCCAGCAAAAAAGGGGTTTTCACGAACACTGAAGCTTTCTTT.

V gene TRBV3-1 (or the pseudogene TRBV3-2) combines with J gene TRBJ2-7; 8 positions agree with TRBD2. The trim removed 0 bases at V and 2 bases at J, leaving 6 bases unmatched. Germline values: CDR1 LGHDT, CDR2 YNNKEL (reference sequence). CDR3 length: 16 residues. CDR3 in DNA: TGTGCCAGCAGCCAAGATTCGAGTAGCGGGGCCTACGAGCAGTACTTC. Translated: CASSQDSSSGAYEQYF.

The V gene is TRBV30, the J gene TRBJ2-7; 9 nucleotides agree with TRBD2. The CDR3 runs 16 residues. V trimming: 2 bases; J trimming: 1 base; junction bases outside the gene matches: 9. Germline V gene data show CDR1 as GTSNPN and CDR2 as SVGIG (reference sequence). DNA of the CDR3: TGTGCCTGGAGTTTCGATTTGGCGGGAGGGTCCTACGAGCAGTACTTC. Residues: CAWSFDLAGGSYEQYF.

The chain recombines TRBV19 with TRBJ1-1; 11 bases are shared with TRBD1. Germline loops: CDR1 LNHDA, CDR2 SQIVND (reference sequence). The CDR3 length is 12 residues. The CDR3 DNA is TGTCACAGGGGACAGGGGGAAACTGAAGCTTTCTTT. Encoded protein: CHRGQGETEAFF.

CDR3 amino acids: CASSPGTSGPRGTGELFF. The DNA of the CDR3 is TGTGCCAGCAGCCCCGGGACTAGCGGGCCGAGGGGCACCGGGGAGCTGTTTTTT. The chain has TRBV14 and TRBJ2-2; TRBD2 aligns across 12 bases. After removal of 4 bases from V and 4 bases from J, the junction contained 10 bases not matched to a gene. The germline V gene has CDR1 SGHDN and CDR2 FVKESK. The CDR3 sequence is 18 residues long.

This clone occurred once. The chain recombines TRBV27 with TRBJ1-2; D unresolved. V dropped 5 bases and J dropped 8 bases, with 15 bases sitting between them. Germline CDR1 reads MNHEY; CDR2 reads SMNVEV (reference sequence). CDR3 length: 13 residues. The CDR3 coding sequence is TGTGCCAGCAGTCCTCAGATCACGGGGGGCTACACCTTC. It specifies CASSPQITGGYTF.

CDR3 sequence reads: CASSPGQGIQETQYF. CDR3 DNA sequence: TGCGCCAGCAGCCCGGGACAGGGGATACAAGAGACCCAGTACTTC. The chain couples TRBV5-1 to TRBJ2-5, with 10 bases fitting TRBD1. Looked up from germline, CDR1 is SGHRS and CDR2 is YFSETQ. The CDR3 is 15 amino acids. The ends lost 4 bases at V and 2 bases at J; junction bases unmatched: 5.

The chain couples TRBV28 to TRBJ2-1; TRBD2 agrees at 11 bases. From germline, CDR1 is MDHEN and CDR2 SYDVKM. V was clipped by 1 base and J by 3 bases; unmatched bases: 5. The CDR3 consists of 17 residues. CDR3: CASSLLSGTSGYNEQFF. The CDR3 nucleotides read TGTGCCAGCAGTTTATTGTCCGGGACTAGCGGCTACAATGAGCAGTTCTTC.

The gene calls are TRBV19 and TRBJ2-1, with 10 nucleotides matching TRBD1. The germline V gene has CDR1 LNHDA and CDR2 SQIVND (reference sequence). J gave up 5 bases and V 8 bases, and 18 bases lay outside the gene matches. CDR3 length: 18 residues. CDR3 sequence (DNA): TGTGCCAGTCTTACCGGGACAGGGGTGGGTAGCGGGGACAATGAGCAGTTCTTC. Its protein is CASLTGTGVGSGDNEQFF.

This CDR3 is CASSLVSAGFFGANVLTF. CDR3 nucleotide sequence: TGTGCCAGCAGCTTAGTATCGGCAGGGTTCTTCGGGGCCAACGTCCTGACTTTC. J is TRBJ2-6 and V is TRBV11-2, with D possibly TRBD1 on 5 matching bases. This CDR3 contains 18 residues. The germline V gene has CDR1 SGHAT and CDR2 FQNNGV. The ends were cut back, 1 base at V and 4 bases at J, with 17 bases in the middle.

The chain employs TRBV18 and TRBJ2-3; D unclear. This CDR3 region has 12 residues. CDR1 and CDR2 from the germline V gene are KGHSH and LQKENI. Trimming removed 3 bases at V and 3 bases at J, with 4 bases between. CDR3 DNA sequence: TGTGCCAGCTCACCGTCGACAGATACGCAGTATTTT. It translates to CASSPSTDTQYF.

The chain combines TRBV6-6 with TRBJ1-1; perhaps TRBD1 as D (5 bases). CDR3 length: 14 amino acids. Trimming removed 2 bases at V and 3 bases at J, with 10 bases between. Germline loops: CDR1 MNHNY, CDR2 SVGAGI (reference sequence). The CDR3: CASSYRGADTEAFF. The DNA for the CDR3 is TGTGCCAGCAGTTACAGGGGCGCGGACACTGAAGCTTTCTTT.

V is TRBV30 and J is TRBJ1-5; 11 nucleotides align to TRBD1. Germline V CDR1 and CDR2: GTSNPN, SVGIG (reference sequence). The CDR3 has 14 amino acids. The trim removed 4 bases at V and 4 bases at J, leaving 3 bases unmatched. DNA of the CDR3: TGTGCCTGGACGGGACAGGGGGAGAATCAGCCCCAGCATTTT. This codes for CAWTGQGENQPQHF.

This sequence joins TRBV29-1 and TRBJ1-2, with D possibly matching TRBD1 (5 bases). The CDR3 covers 14 residues. Germline V gives CDR1 SQVTM, CDR2 ANQGSEA. The V and J ends lost 3 bases and 7 bases respectively, with 18 bases between them. CDR3 sequence reads: CSVEKSHLRGGYTF. In DNA, the CDR3 is TGCAGCGTTGAGAAGTCGCACCTAAGGGGTGGCTACACCTTC. Drawing the rest from reference TRBV29-1 and TRBJ1-2, the complete variable domain is SAVISQKPSRDICQRGTSLTIQCQVDSQVTMMFWYRQQPGQSLTLIATANQGSEATYESGFVIDKFPISRPNLTFSTLTVSNMSPEDSSIYLCSVEKSHLRGGYTFGSGTRLTVV.

V is TRBV24-1 and J is TRBJ1-5, with D perhaps TRBD1 (6 bases). V dropped 0 bases and J dropped 1 base, with 9 bases sitting between them. CDR1 and CDR2 (germline): KGHDR, SFDVKD. The CDR3 covers 16 residues. CDR3 DNA: TGTGCCACCAGTGATTTGGGCAGGGGAAGCAATCAGCCCCAGCATTTT. This translates into CATSDLGRGSNQPQHF.

The V and J genes are TRBV19 and TRBJ2-7; 7 bases are shared with TRBD1. Germline V gene data show CDR1 as LNHDA and CDR2 as SQIVND (reference sequence). There are 14 residues in the CDR3. Trimming at V came to 10 bases and at J to 1 base, leaving 10 bases not matched to a gene. The CDR3 region has the DNA TGTGCCACCCAACGGACAGGCGATTCCTACGAGCAGTACTTC. It specifies CATQRTGDSYEQYF.

This clone was detected only once. The chain joins TRBV7-9 to TRBJ2-7; D perhaps matches TRBD1 (6 bases). The CDR3 sequence is 14 residues long. V lost 1 base, J lost 5 bases, and 12 bases lay in between. The germline V gene encodes CDR1 SEHNR and CDR2 FQNEAQ (reference sequence). CDR3 nucleotides: TGTGCCAGCAGCTTAGTAAAGGACAGCAACGAGCAGTACTTC. It translates to CASSLVKDSNEQYF.

V gene TRBV28 combines with J gene TRBJ1-1; the D is unclear. The CDR3 totals 16 residues. Germline loops: CDR1 MDHEN, CDR2 SYDVKM. V gave up 5 bases and J gave up 1 base, with 17 bases separating them. CDR3 sequence reads: CASSESDGIKNTEAFF. CDR3 DNA: TGTGCCAGCAGTGAAAGCGACGGAATAAAGAACACTGAAGCTTTCTTT.

The count of this clone is one. Within the sample, other DNA sequences also encode this same CDR3. The chain carries TRBV28 and TRBJ2-1; 11 bases map to TRBD2. The CDR3 covers 16 residues. From germline, CDR1 is MDHEN and CDR2 SYDVKM. The J segment lost 4 bases and the V segment lost 5 bases, leaving 7 bases of the junction unmatched. CDR3 loop: CASSPPSGGPYNEQFF. CDR3 sequence (DNA): TGTGCCAGCAGTCCCCCTAGCGGGGGGCCTTACAATGAGCAGTTCTTC. The entire variable domain, with the rest obtained from reference TRBV28 and TRBJ2-1, is as follows: DVKVTQSSRYLVKRTGEKVFLECVQDMDHENMFWYRQDPGLGLRLIYFSYDVKMKEKGDIPEGYSVSREKKERFSLILESASTNQTSMYLCASSPPSGGPYNEQFFGPGTRLTVL.

This chain links TRBV18 with TRBJ1-1; the D gene is possibly TRBD1 (5 bases). The germline gives CDR1 KGHSH, CDR2 LQKENI. Trimming stripped 1 base from V and 0 bases from J, with 9 bases between. CDR3 size: 15 residues. CDR3 DNA: TGTGCCAGCTCACCACGTAGGGGTATGAACACTGAAGCTTTCTTT. Encoded protein: CASSPRRGMNTEAFF.